The 21 T cell receptor beta chains listed next were all sequenced from one sample in a study of blood T cell repertoires in COVID-19. TCRdb keeps only in-frame clones here, not all; method: immunoSEQ multiplex PCR. This table has 150,000 to 200,000 clones, approximately 83% appearing once. Sequenced material: peripheral blood. The source of these receptors is a human donor with active or convalescent COVID-19. The donor label of this sample is uncertain.

V and J are TRBV28 and TRBJ1-2, with TRBD1 matching 8 bases. Germline CDR1 MDHEN, CDR2 SYDVKM. J was trimmed by 1 base and V by 8 bases; bases with no gene match: 15. The CDR3 totals 17 residues. In DNA, the CDR3 is TGTGCCAGCCTCCAGGGGCTCGGACAGGGAATTAACTATGGCTACACCTTC. Translation: CASLQGLGQGINYGYTF.

This clone was detected once. V and J are TRBV11-3 and TRBJ1-2, with TRBD1 matching over 7 bases. This CDR3 spans 15 amino acids. The V gene's germline CDR1 is SGHNT and CDR2 YENEEA. With V trimmed by 5 bases and J by 4 bases, 10 bases remained unmatched. CDR3 DNA sequence: TGTGCCAGCAGCCCCAGACAGGGAAATAGCTATGGCTACACCTTC. It codes for CASSPRQGNSYGYTF.

The gene calls are TRBV20-1 and TRBJ2-7; 9 bases match TRBD2. The germline CDR1 and CDR2 sequences are DFQATT and SNEGSKA (reference sequence). This CDR3 comprises 14 residues. With V trimmed by 6 bases and J by 2 bases, 8 bases remained unmatched. The CDR3 sequence: CSASLAGKAYEQYF. In nucleotides, the CDR3 is TGCAGTGCAAGTCTAGCGGGGAAAGCCTACGAGCAGTACTTC.

This clone is a singleton in its sample. CDR3 nucleotide sequence: TGTGCCAGCAGTAGGGGCAATAATGAAAAACTGTTTTTT. It yields the protein CASSRGNNEKLFF. V and J are TRBV12-3 or TRBV12-4 and TRBJ1-4; D perhaps matches TRBD1 (5 bases). This CDR3 is 13 amino acids long. With 5 bases removed from V and 4 bases from J, the gap between germline ends came to 8 bases.

This chain connects TRBV6-4 to TRBJ2-5, with D possibly TRBD2 on 5 matching bases. CDR1 MRHNA and CDR2 SNTAGT come from the germline V gene. The CDR3 has 13 residues. Trimming removed 3 bases at V and 4 bases at J, with 9 bases between. The CDR3 DNA sequence: TGTGCCAGCAGTGAAAGTCGGGGAGAGACCCAGTACTTC. Translation: CASSESRGETQYF.

The chain recombines TRBV24-1 with TRBJ1-2; TRBD1 agrees at 8 bases. There are 13 residues in the CDR3. With 5 bases clipped from V and 8 bases from J, the junction kept 6 bases outside the gene matches. In germline, CDR1 is KGHDR, CDR2 SFDVKD. CDR3 sequence (DNA): TGTGCCACCAGTGCGGACAGGGTTACGGGCTACACCTTC. It yields the protein CATSADRVTGYTF.

V and J are TRBV21-1 and TRBJ1-5. TRBV21-1 is classified as a pseudogene. CDR3 size: 16 residues. CDR3 region: CASSARGIRGNQPQHF. For the CDR3, the DNA is TGTGCCAGCAGCGCCCGGGGAATTAGAGGCAATCAGCCCCAGCATTTT.

J is TRBJ2-2 and V is TRBV28; 8 bases match TRBD2. The CDR3 extends over 16 amino acids. The germline V gene has CDR1 MDHEN and CDR2 SYDVKM. The ends lost 6 bases at V and 0 bases at J; junction bases unmatched: 6. CDR3 DNA sequence: TGTGCCAGCAGGGGGAGCGGGGGCCCGAACACCGGGGAGCTGTTTTTT. It encodes CASRGSGGPNTGELFF.

V gene TRBV27 combines with J gene TRBJ1-1; TRBD1 matches at 9 bases. CDR1 and CDR2 from the germline V gene are MNHEY and SMNVEV (reference sequence). Losses at the gene ends were 5 bases for V and 0 bases for J; bases not matched to a gene: 7. The length of the CDR3 is 16 residues. CDR3 amino acids: CASSLGTGRMNTEAFF. For the CDR3, the DNA is TGTGCCAGCAGTCTAGGGACAGGGAGGATGAACACTGAAGCTTTCTTT.

V usage is TRBV28 and J usage is TRBJ2-3; 9 nucleotides agree with TRBD2. The CDR3 spans 13 residues. Losses at the gene ends were 7 bases for V and 5 bases for J; bases not matched to a gene: 4. Germline V gene sequence: CDR1 MDHEN, CDR2 SYDVKM. The CDR3 DNA sequence: TGTGCCAGCACGGCGGGGGGGGGAGATACGCAGTATTTT. Its protein product is CASTAGGGDTQYF.

The J gene is TRBJ2-7, the V gene TRBV10-3, with D possibly being TRBD1 (5 bases). CDR3 size: 16 residues. Germline CDR1 is ENHRY and CDR2 is SYGVKD. The V gene lost 2 bases and the J gene lost 1 base, with 15 bases spanning the gap. The CDR3 nucleotides are TGTGCCATCAGTGAGATATTCTCAGGGCAATCCTACGAGCAGTACTTC. This sequence encodes CAISEIFSGQSYEQYF.

The CDR3: CASGQGPLYEQYF. The CDR3 DNA sequence: TGTGCCAGCGGACAGGGCCCCCTCTACGAGCAGTACTTC. The rearrangement joins TRBV6-5 to TRBJ2-7, with 8 bases matching TRBD1. J gave up 3 bases and V 8 bases, and 6 bases lay outside the gene matches. Germline lookup yields CDR1 MNHEY and CDR2 SVGAGI. This CDR3 is built from 13 residues.

V usage is TRBV18 and J usage is TRBJ1-2; D is uncertain. Trimming took 6 bases from V and 1 from J, leaving 15 bases between them. Germline CDR1 KGHSH, CDR2 LQKENI. CDR3 length: 15 amino acids. The CDR3 DNA sequence: TGTGCCAGCTCGCCCCCGCGGCACCTTAACTATGGCTACACCTTC. It specifies CASSPPRHLNYGYTF.

The rearrangement joins TRBV19 to TRBJ2-1, with a weak D call TRBD1 (6 bases). Deletions cut 6 bases from V and 4 bases from J, with 16 bases between. Per germline, CDR1 LNHDA and CDR2 SQIVND (reference sequence). The CDR3 is 15 amino acids. CDR3 loop: CASSIDRLYYNEQFF. CDR3 nucleotide sequence: TGTGCCAGTAGCATCGACAGGCTCTATTACAATGAGCAGTTCTTC.

This clone appeared once. J is TRBJ2-7 and V is TRBV5-5; D possibly corresponds to TRBD2 (5 bases). This CDR3 contains 16 residues. In germline, CDR1 is SGHKS, CDR2 YYEKEE (reference sequence). V lost 1 base, J lost 2 bases, and 16 bases lay in between. The CDR3 DNA is TGTGCCAGCAGCTTGAGCGGTACCTACGGCGCCTACGAGCAGTACTTC. As protein: CASSLSGTYGAYEQYF.

The chain uses TRBV19 and TRBJ2-1; 15 bases are a match to TRBD2. There are 14 residues in the CDR3. Germline CDR1 reads LNHDA; CDR2 reads SQIVND (reference sequence). Trimming took 7 bases from V and 6 from J; bases not matched to a gene: 1. CDR3 region: CASTGLAGGNEQFF. CDR3 in DNA: TGTGCCAGTACGGGACTAGCGGGAGGCAATGAGCAGTTCTTC.

The chain uses TRBV5-1 and TRBJ1-1; D uncertain. The V gene lost 4 bases and the J gene lost 1 base, with 8 bases spanning the gap. Germline V gives CDR1 SGHRS, CDR2 YFSETQ. The CDR3 loop spans 13 amino acids. CDR3 nucleotide sequence: TGCGCCAGCAGCCCCCGGGGGAACACTGAAGCTTTCTTT. This encodes CASSPRGNTEAFF. Full variable domain (missing parts from reference TRBV5-1 and TRBJ1-1): KAGVTQTPRYLIKTRGQQVTLSCSPISGHRSVSWYQQTPGQGLQFLFEYFSETQRNKGNFPGRFSGRQFSNSRSEMNVSTLELGDSALYLCASSPRGNTEAFFGQGTRLTVV.

The chain has TRBV9 and TRBJ2-3, with a tentative D call TRBD2 (7 bases). The CDR3 consists of 16 residues. The germline V and J ends were trimmed by 0 bases and 3 bases, with 14 bases remaining between them. Germline lookup yields CDR1 SGDLS and CDR2 YYNGEE. CDR3 protein: CASSVGGGGRTDTQYF. The CDR3 nucleotides read TGTGCCAGCAGCGTAGGGGGCGGGGGCCGAACAGATACGCAGTATTTT.

The chain links TRBV11-2 to TRBJ2-7; no clear D. Trimming stripped 3 bases from V and 1 base from J, with 19 bases between. The CDR3 is made up of 17 amino acids. Germline-derived CDR1 and CDR2 are SGHAT and FQNNGV. The CDR3 DNA sequence: TGTGCCAGCAGCTTTGGGCCAGGCGTCCCCCAATCCTACGAGCAGTACTTC. As protein: CASSFGPGVPQSYEQYF.

This chain uses TRBV4-1 with TRBJ2-5; tentative D call: TRBD1 (5 bases). This CDR3 spans 16 amino acids. The germline V gene encodes CDR1 MGHRA and CDR2 YSYEKL. V shed 0 bases and J shed 1 base, with 12 bases lying between them. CDR3 bases: TGCGCCAGCAGCCAAGACCCTCAGGGAATCCAAGAGACCCAGTACTTC. Translated, it gives CASSQDPQGIQETQYF.

CDR3 protein: CASRPRARQGKAFF. The CDR3 bases are TGTGCCAGCAGGCCACGGGCGAGACAGGGGAAAGCTTTCTTT. This chain uses TRBV28 with TRBJ1-1, with TRBD1 matching over 8 bases. The CDR3 runs to 14 residues. Germline loops: CDR1 MDHEN, CDR2 SYDVKM. Losses at the gene ends were 6 bases for V and 9 bases for J; bases not matched to a gene: 12.